These 29 T cell receptor beta chains were sequenced from one sample in a study of monozygotic twins with inflammatory bowel disease. One entry per CDR3 protein, without DNA, is what TCRdb gives after re-calling the 5' RACE reads. The sample totals about 380,000 distinct CDR3 sequences. Sequencing was carried out using blood. These receptors were obtained from a human donor with ulcerative colitis or Crohn's disease, or a healthy co-twin of an affected twin (not recorded which).

The chain has TRBV11-2 and TRBJ2-5; TCRdb outputs TRBD2, but without DNA this stays unchecked. The CDR3 is 15 amino acids. Germline values: CDR1 SGHAT, CDR2 FQNNGV. This chain's CDR3 is CASSLDLWTSETQYF.

The V gene is TRBV4-2, the J gene TRBJ1-1; no DNA is available, so the TRBD1 call from TCRdb remains unchecked. The CDR3 has 14 amino acids. Germline-derived CDR1 and CDR2 are LGHNA and YNFKEQ. The CDR3 reads CASSQEVAGDRAFF.

V usage is TRBV29-1 and J usage is TRBJ2-7. Per germline, CDR1 SQVTM and CDR2 ANQGSEA. The CDR3 is 11 amino acids. The CDR3 loop is CSVDVAYEQYF.

The CDR3 reads CASSYVGTSNEKLFF. The rearrangement joins TRBV6-5 to TRBJ1-4. The CDR3 covers 15 residues. Germline lookup yields CDR1 MNHEY and CDR2 SVGAGI.

CDR3 sequence reads: CSVSNRGNQPQHF. The genes are TRBV29-1 and TRBJ1-5; TCRdb lists TRBD1, though no DNA is available to test this call. The CDR3 is made up of 13 amino acids. Germline CDR1 SQVTM, CDR2 ANQGSEA.

The gene calls are TRBV5-1 and TRBJ2-3; checking the TCRdb D call of TRBD1 is not possible without DNA. This CDR3 spans 16 amino acids. Germline V CDR1 and CDR2: SGHRS, YFSETQ. The CDR3 spells CASSLTGTGVLDTQYF.

This CDR3 is CSVEDAWGKQYF. This chain links TRBV29-1 with TRBJ2-7. CDR3 length: 12 amino acids. In germline, CDR1 is SQVTM, CDR2 ANQGSEA.

The rearrangement links TRBV6-1 to TRBJ2-1. CDR3 length: 15 amino acids. Germline CDR1 reads MNHNS; CDR2 reads SASEGT. This chain's CDR3 is CASSPSWASYNEQFF.

The chain links TRBV7-2 to TRBJ2-5. Germline values: CDR1 SGHTA, CDR2 FQGNSA. CDR3 length equals 12 residues. The CDR3 protein is CASSSQRETQYF. The full variable domain, rest sourced from reference TRBV7-2 and TRBJ2-5, is GAGVSQSPSNKVTEKGKDVELRCDPISGHTALYWYRQSLGQGLEFLIYFQGNSAPDKSGLPSDRFSAERTGGSVSTLTIQRTQQEDSAVYLCASSSQRETQYFGPGTRLLVL.

The J gene is TRBJ2-3, the V gene TRBV3-1; TCRdb outputs TRBD1, but without DNA this stays unchecked. The CDR3 loop spans 13 amino acids. The V gene's germline CDR1 is LGHDT and CDR2 YNNKEL (reference sequence). CDR3 protein: CASSQDSQGAQYF.

V and J are TRBV4-1 and TRBJ1-6; TCRdb lists TRBD1, though no DNA is available to test this call. Germline assignment: CDR1 MGHRA and CDR2 YSYEKL. The CDR3 runs to 12 residues. The CDR3 spells CASRDRAAPLHF.

The chain recombines TRBV7-6 with TRBJ2-3; TCRdb's D gene call, TRBD2, goes unchecked for lack of DNA. Looked up from germline, CDR1 is SGHVS and CDR2 is FNYEAQ. The CDR3 sequence is 14 residues long. The CDR3 reads CASSRTRGADTQYF.

V is TRBV12-5 and J is TRBJ2-7; TCRdb's D call, TRBD1, is unchecked because there is no DNA. CDR3 length equals 13 residues. Germline values: CDR1 LGHNT, CDR2 FRNRAP. The CDR3 sequence is CASGFGTGYEQYF. The full variable domain, completed using reference TRBV12-5 and TRBJ2-7, is DARVTQTPRHKVTEMGQEVTMRCQPILGHNTVFWYRQTMMQGLELLAYFRNRAPLDDSGMPKDRFSAEMPDATLATLKIQPSEPRDSAVYFCASGFGTGYEQYFGPGTRLTVT.

The V call is TRBV20-1, the J call TRBJ2-3. The CDR3 runs 13 residues. Germline V gene data show CDR1 as DFQATT and CDR2 as SNEGSKA (reference sequence). CDR3 sequence: CSARDTNTDTQYF.

CDR3 loop: CASSQAGSAGEQYF. The V and J genes are TRBV5-1 and TRBJ2-7; the D gene TCRdb calls, TRBD2, cannot be checked with no DNA. Germline loops: CDR1 SGHRS, CDR2 YFSETQ. The CDR3 runs 14 residues.

The chain employs TRBV11-2 and TRBJ2-5; TCRdb selects TRBD2, and the lack of DNA leaves this call unchecked. This CDR3 has 15 amino acids. Germline CDR1 and CDR2: SGHAT and FQNNGV. CDR3 sequence reads: CASSTRLARPETQYF.

The V call is TRBV7-2, the J call TRBJ2-7. Germline CDR1 reads SGHTA; CDR2 reads FQGNSA. This CDR3 spans 11 amino acids. CDR3 sequence reads: CASSSKYEQYF.

The chain combines TRBV30 with TRBJ2-2. This CDR3 region has 13 residues. Germline CDR1 reads GTSNPN; CDR2 reads SVGIG (reference sequence). CDR3 in amino acids: CAWSVQILGELFF.

The chain couples TRBV20-1 to TRBJ2-5; TCRdb's assignment of TRBD1 cannot be checked, as there is no DNA. The CDR3 sequence is 15 residues long. The germline V gene has CDR1 DFQATT and CDR2 SNEGSKA (reference sequence). CDR3: CSARDSSGGAETQYF.

The chain couples TRBV20-1 to TRBJ2-2; TCRdb picks TRBD2, but there is no DNA to check that call. The germline V gene encodes CDR1 DFQATT and CDR2 SNEGSKA (reference sequence). The CDR3 has 14 amino acids. This CDR3 reads CSAANEGYTGELFF.

J is TRBJ2-7 and V is TRBV6-5. In germline, CDR1 is MNHEY, CDR2 SVGAGI. The CDR3 sequence is 13 residues long. The CDR3 sequence: CASSVNRLGEQYF.

This rearrangement joins TRBV20-1 to TRBJ1-5. Germline loops: CDR1 DFQATT, CDR2 SNEGSKA (reference sequence). This CDR3 has 13 residues. CDR3 sequence: CSARKGRDQPQHF.

This sequence joins TRBV20-1 and TRBJ1-1; TCRdb lists TRBD1, though no DNA is available to test this call. The CDR3 has 15 residues. Germline CDR1 and CDR2: DFQATT and SNEGSKA (reference sequence). The CDR3 loop reads CSAPDLRGIGAEAFF.

V usage is TRBV7-2 and J usage is TRBJ2-3; checking the TCRdb D call of TRBD1 is not possible without DNA. The CDR3 consists of 17 residues. Germline V gene sequence: CDR1 SGHTA, CDR2 FQGNSA. The CDR3 sequence: CASSLGRGLPRRDTQYF.

Here the CDR3 reads CASSPGGIVEKLFF. The chain is built from TRBV7-6 and TRBJ1-4; TCRdb proposes TRBD1, but this gene call is untestable without DNA. Per germline, CDR1 SGHVS and CDR2 FNYEAQ. This CDR3 region has 14 residues.

The V gene is TRBV7-7, the J gene TRBJ2-7; TCRdb selects TRBD1, and the lack of DNA leaves this call unchecked. Germline CDR1 reads SSHAT; CDR2 reads FNYEAQ (reference sequence). This CDR3 spans 19 amino acids. CDR3: CASSIGFHSRGVLTYEQYF.

This chain links TRBV4-1 with TRBJ1-2; TCRdb lists TRBD1, though no DNA is available to test this call. Per germline, CDR1 MGHRA and CDR2 YSYEKL. CDR3 length equals 15 residues. CDR3 in amino acids: CASSQGQAANYGYTF.

The chain carries TRBV6-5 and TRBJ1-2. CDR3 length equals 15 residues. Per the germline V gene, CDR1 is MNHEY and CDR2 is SVGAGI. CDR3 sequence reads: CASSYLLGSGYGYTF.

This chain uses TRBV28 with TRBJ2-7; absent DNA, TCRdb's TRBD1 call cannot be checked. This CDR3 contains 15 residues. In germline, CDR1 is MDHEN, CDR2 SYDVKM. CDR3 residues: CASSLSGTLGYEQYF.